This is a list of T cell receptor beta chains from one sample in a study of blood T cells in healthy people across ages. One entry per CDR3 protein, called by TCRdb with MiXCR from the 5' RACE reads. The table lists just under 900,000 distinct CDR3 sequences, 29% of them singletons. The material sequenced was blood. These receptor sequences come from a woman aged 80 or over in good health. CDR3s include the opening cysteine and the closing phenylalanine or tryptophan. The D gene is left open where the match is weak. Expanded clones get a size class; other rows say once, few or many, or leave the size out.

j_call | d_call | clone_size | v_call | cdr3_aa | cdr3_nt
TRBJ2-7 | - | many | TRBV4-1 | CASSQDNPGACEQYF | TGCGCCAGCAGCCAAGATAACCCCGGGGCCTGCGAGCAGTACTTC
TRBJ2-6 | - | many | TRBV7-2 | CASSLDHRAGANVLTF | TGTGCCAGCAGCTTAGACCACAGGGCTGGGGCCAACGTCCTGACTTTC
TRBJ2-3 | TRBD2 | many | TRBV7-2 | CASSLVGLDTDTQYF | TGTGCCAGCAGCTTAGTGGGACTAGACACAGATACGCAGTATTTT
TRBJ1-2 | - | many | TRBV27 | CASSLSWQYGYTF | TGTGCCAGCAGTTTATCGTGGCAGTATGGCTACACCTTC
TRBJ2-3 | TRBD2 | many | TRBV7-2 | CASSETSGGAADTQYF | TGTGCCAGCAGCGAAACTAGCGGGGGGGCGGCAGATACGCAGTATTTT
TRBJ2-3 | TRBD2 | many | TRBV7-2 | CASSLEGAGEKTDTQYF | TGTGCCAGCAGCTTAGAAGGTGCGGGGGAGAAAACAGATACGCAGTATTTT
TRBJ1-4 | - | - | TRBV4-3 | CASSQSVRAGGEKLFF | TGCGCCAGCAGCCAATCAGTTCGGGCAGGCGGTGAAAAACTGTTTTTT
TRBJ1-5 | - | - | TRBV30 | CAWSWGVNNQPQHF | TGTGCCTGGAGTTGGGGTGTTAACAATCAGCCCCAGCATTTT
TRBJ2-7 | - | many | TRBV5-1 | CASSLVGGTYEQYF | TGCGCCAGCAGCTTGGTGGGGGGTACCTACGAGCAGTACTTC
TRBJ2-7 | TRBD1 | - | TRBV7-9 | CASSWSKRQGTEVEDEQYF | TGTGCCAGCAGCTGGAGCAAGAGACAGGGGACGGAAGTAGAAGACGAGCAGTACTTC
TRBJ2-3 | - | many | TRBV5-1 | CASSLAGRGTTDTQYF | TGCGCCAGCAGCCTGGCTGGGAGGGGGACGACAGATACGCAGTATTTT
TRBJ1-2 | - | many | TRBV7-2 | CASSLTRGTTANYGYTF | TGTGCCAGCAGCTTAACCAGAGGGACCACAGCTAACTATGGCTACACCTTC
TRBJ1-5 | TRBD1 | many | TRBV12-3/TRBV12-4 | CASSLIGTGGYSNQPQHF | TGTGCCAGCAGTTTAATAGGGACAGGGGGCTATAGCAATCAGCCCCAGCATTTT
TRBJ1-5 | - | many | TRBV3-1 | CASSQRRGDEYSNQPQHF | TGTGCCAGCAGCCAGAGGCGGGGGGACGAGTATAGCAATCAGCCCCAGCATTTT
TRBJ1-4 | - | - | TRBV15 | CATSRDGPRSGKLFF | TGTGCCACCAGCAGAGATGGTCCTAGGAGTGGAAAACTGTTTTTT
TRBJ1-1 | TRBD1 | - | TRBV6-2/TRBV6-3 | CASSYPRTGLNTEAFF | TGTGCCAGCAGTTACCCTCGGACAGGGCTGAACACTGAAGCTTTCTTT
TRBJ1-2 | - | - | TRBV20-1 | CSARLWTAANYGYTF | TGCAGTGCTAGACTTTGGACAGCCGCTAACTATGGCTACACCTTC
TRBJ1-2 | - | many | TRBV11-2 | CASSPETFYGYTF | TGTGCCAGCAGCCCCGAAACTTTCTATGGCTACACCTTC
TRBJ2-1 | TRBD2 | - | TRBV20-1 | CSARDVLAGWGEQFF | TGCAGTGCTAGAGACGTACTAGCGGGATGGGGTGAGCAGTTCTTC
TRBJ2-5 | TRBD1 | many | TRBV6-2/TRBV6-3 | CASSYTAGTGRETQYF | TGTGCCAGCAGTTATACCGCCGGGACAGGGAGGGAGACCCAGTACTTC
TRBJ2-2 | TRBD2 | few | TRBV6-1 | CASSRTSGGSDTGELFF | TGTGCCAGCAGTCGGACTAGCGGGGGGTCGGACACCGGGGAGCTGTTTTTT
TRBJ1-2 | - | - | TRBV6-1 | CASSESCGQLANYGYTF | TGTGCCAGCAGTGAATCCTGTGGACAGCTCGCTAACTATGGCTACACCTTC
TRBJ2-7 | - | many | TRBV12-3/TRBV12-4 | CASSLGLGRGSSYEQYF | TGTGCCAGCAGTTTAGGTCTCGGGCGTGGAAGCTCCTACGAGCAGTACTTC
TRBJ2-1 | - | - | TRBV6-5 | CASRENIGSYNEQFF | TGTGCCAGCAGGGAAAATATCGGCTCCTACAATGAGCAGTTCTTC
TRBJ2-1 | - | - | TRBV28 | CASREAGATNEQFF | TGTGCCAGCAGAGAGGCAGGCGCTACCAATGAGCAGTTCTTC
TRBJ2-3 | - | - | TRBV29-1 | CSVDFTNTQYF | TGCAGCGTTGATTTTACAAATACGCAGTATTTT
TRBJ1-4 | - | - | TRBV2 | CASSGNRDATNEKLFF | TGTGCCAGCAGTGGAAACAGGGATGCAACTAATGAAAAACTGTTTTTT
TRBJ2-7 | TRBD2 | - | TRBV5-1 | CASSLTSGAGGEQYF | TGCGCCAGCAGCTTAACTAGCGGGGCTGGGGGCGAGCAGTACTTC
TRBJ1-4 | - | few | TRBV28 | CASSIGTNRGEKLFF | TGTGCCAGCAGTATTGGGACAAATCGAGGGGAAAAACTGTTTTTT
TRBJ1-6 | - | - | TRBV20-1 | CSTRDQAGRSNSPLHF | TGCAGTACTAGAGATCAAGCAGGGAGATCGAATTCACCCCTCCACTTT
TRBJ2-1 | - | many | TRBV6-2/TRBV6-3 | CASSYSIGGRGNEQFF | TGTGCCAGCAGTTACTCGATTGGGGGCCGGGGCAATGAGCAGTTCTTC
TRBJ2-3 | - | - | TRBV7-9 | CASSFSYGTGTQYF | TGTGCCAGCAGCTTTTCGTACGGTACAGGTACGCAGTATTTT
TRBJ2-7 | - | many | TRBV3-1 | CASSQASGASEQYF | TGTGCCAGCAGCCAAGCTAGTGGGGCCAGCGAGCAGTACTTC
TRBJ2-1 | - | - | TRBV27 | CASSLTPARYNEQFF | TGTGCCAGCAGTTTAACCCCAGCGAGGTACAATGAGCAGTTCTTC
TRBJ1-6 | TRBD1 | few | TRBV2 | CASNPMGTGNSPLHF | TGTGCCAGCAACCCAATGGGGACAGGGAATTCACCCCTCCACTTT
TRBJ1-2 | - | - | TRBV6-5 | CASSGTADGYTF | TGTGCCAGCAGCGGGACGGCCGATGGCTACACCTTC
TRBJ1-5 | TRBD1 | - | TRBV6-1 | CASRGPGQGDNQPQHF | TGTGCCAGCAGAGGACCCGGACAGGGGGACAATCAGCCCCAGCATTTT
TRBJ2-3 | - | many | TRBV6-1 | CASIPGQFLPDTQYF | TGTGCCAGCATCCCGGGACAATTTCTTCCAGATACGCAGTATTTT
TRBJ1-2 | TRBD1 | many | TRBV7-9 | CASSSPGQAHYGYTF | TGTGCCAGCAGCTCACCGGGACAGGCACACTATGGCTACACCTTC
TRBJ1-2 | - | - | TRBV7-8 | CASSLDRDGPGGYTF | TGTGCCAGCAGCTTAGACAGGGATGGGCCTGGTGGCTACACCTTC
TRBJ2-4 | - | - | TRBV6-2/TRBV6-3 | CASSYSNLGQKAKNIQYF | TGTGCCAGCAGTTACTCGAACCTGGGACAAAAGGCCAAAAACATTCAGTACTTC
TRBJ1-1 | - | - | TRBV14 | CAGSKRQDTEAFF | TGTGCCGGCAGCAAACGACAAGACACTGAAGCTTTCTTT
TRBJ2-7 | - | many | TRBV20-1 | CSATWGGRNEQYF | TGCAGTGCTACCTGGGGGGGGCGGAACGAGCAGTACTTC
TRBJ2-3 | TRBD1 | many | TRBV7-9 | CASSLLSGTASTDTQYF | TGTGCCAGCAGCCTACTCTCCGGGACAGCTAGCACAGATACGCAGTATTTT
TRBJ2-5 | - | - | TRBV7-9 | CASSFRVQETQYF | TGTGCCAGCAGCTTCCGGGTCCAAGAGACCCAGTACTTC
TRBJ1-2 | - | many | TRBV12-3/TRBV12-4 | CASSLSYAPGGGYTF | TGTGCCAGCAGTTTATCCTACGCCCCCGGCGGTGGCTACACCTTC
TRBJ2-6 | - | many | TRBV12-3/TRBV12-4 | CASSPRNSGANVLTF | TGTGCCAGCAGTCCCCGGAACTCTGGGGCCAACGTCCTGACTTTC
TRBJ1-2 | - | - | TRBV18 | CASSPPGGGGFTASTF | TGTGCCAGCTCACCACCTGGGGGAGGGGGATTTACGGCGAGCACCTTC
TRBJ2-3 | - | many | TRBV5-6 | CASSLPGRTDTQYF | TGTGCCAGCAGCTTGCCAGGACGGACAGATACGCAGTATTTT
TRBJ1-5 | TRBD1 | many | TRBV7-9 | CASSSPGQGSNQPQHF | TGTGCCAGCAGCTCTCCGGGACAGGGAAGCAATCAGCCCCAGCATTTT
TRBJ2-7 | - | - | TRBV25-1 | CASSESSIAGLRYEQYF | TGTGCCAGCAGTGAATCCAGTATAGCAGGGCTTCGATACGAGCAGTACTTC
TRBJ1-2 | - | - | TRBV6-2/TRBV6-3 | CASSYQGSHGYTF | TGTGCCAGCAGTTACCAGGGCAGCCATGGCTACACCTTC
TRBJ2-1 | - | few | TRBV5-1 | CASSLYLHNEQFF | TGCGCCAGCAGCTTATACCTTCACAATGAGCAGTTCTTC
TRBJ1-6 | - | - | TRBV7-2 | CASSLFRPDNSPLHF | TGTGCCAGCAGCTTATTTAGGCCAGACAATTCACCCCTCCACTTT
TRBJ1-2 | - | few | TRBV20-1 | CSARDQLINYGYTF | TGCAGTGCTAGAGATCAACTAATTAACTATGGCTACACCTTC